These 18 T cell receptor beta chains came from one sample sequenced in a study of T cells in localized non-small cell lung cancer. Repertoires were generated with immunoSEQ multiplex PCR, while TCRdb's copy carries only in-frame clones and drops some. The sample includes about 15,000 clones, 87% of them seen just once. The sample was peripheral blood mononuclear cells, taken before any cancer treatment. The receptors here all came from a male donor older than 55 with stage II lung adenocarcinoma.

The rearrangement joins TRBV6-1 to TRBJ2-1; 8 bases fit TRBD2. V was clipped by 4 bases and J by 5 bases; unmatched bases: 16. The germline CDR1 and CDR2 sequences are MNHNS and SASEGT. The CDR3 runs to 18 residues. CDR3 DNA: TGTGCCAGCAGTGTGCGGGGTGGGGCGGGAGGTTTGAACAATGAGCAGTTCTTC. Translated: CASSVRGGAGGLNNEQFF.

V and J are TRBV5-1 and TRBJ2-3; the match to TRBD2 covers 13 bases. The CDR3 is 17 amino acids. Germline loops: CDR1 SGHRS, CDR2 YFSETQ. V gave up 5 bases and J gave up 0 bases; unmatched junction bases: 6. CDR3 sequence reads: CASSRGTSGASTDTQYF. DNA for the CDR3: TGCGCCAGCAGTAGGGGGACTAGCGGGGCTAGCACAGATACGCAGTATTTT.

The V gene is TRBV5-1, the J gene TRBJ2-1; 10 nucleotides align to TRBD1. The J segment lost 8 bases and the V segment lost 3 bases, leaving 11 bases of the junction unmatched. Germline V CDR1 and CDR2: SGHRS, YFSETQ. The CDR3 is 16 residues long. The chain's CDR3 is CASSSFRTGGPDEQFF. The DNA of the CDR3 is TGCGCCAGCAGCTCCTTCCGGACAGGGGGTCCTGATGAGCAGTTCTTC. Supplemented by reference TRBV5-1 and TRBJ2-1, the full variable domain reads KAGVTQTPRYLIKTRGQQVTLSCSPISGHRSVSWYQQTPGQGLQFLFEYFSETQRNKGNFPGRFSGRQFSNSRSEMNVSTLELGDSALYLCASSSFRTGGPDEQFFGPGTRLTVL.

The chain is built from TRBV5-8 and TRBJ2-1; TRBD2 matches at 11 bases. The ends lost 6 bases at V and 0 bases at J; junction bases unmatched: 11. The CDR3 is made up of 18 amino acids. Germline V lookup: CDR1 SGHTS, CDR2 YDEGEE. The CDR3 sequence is CASTVTGTSGYSYNEQFF. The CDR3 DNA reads TGTGCCAGCACCGTTACCGGGACTAGCGGTTACTCCTACAATGAGCAGTTCTTC.

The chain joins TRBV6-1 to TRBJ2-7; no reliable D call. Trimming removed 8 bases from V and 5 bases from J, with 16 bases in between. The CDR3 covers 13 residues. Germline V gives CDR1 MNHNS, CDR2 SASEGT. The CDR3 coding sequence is TGTGCCAGCCGCCTTTCCACATACGACGAGCAGTACTTC. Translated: CASRLSTYDEQYF.

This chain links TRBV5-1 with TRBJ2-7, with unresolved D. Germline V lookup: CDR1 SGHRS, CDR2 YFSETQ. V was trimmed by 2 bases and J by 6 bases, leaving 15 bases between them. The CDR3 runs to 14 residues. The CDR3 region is CASSLGEASTEQYF. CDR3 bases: TGCGCCAGCAGCTTAGGAGAGGCTAGTACCGAGCAGTACTTC.

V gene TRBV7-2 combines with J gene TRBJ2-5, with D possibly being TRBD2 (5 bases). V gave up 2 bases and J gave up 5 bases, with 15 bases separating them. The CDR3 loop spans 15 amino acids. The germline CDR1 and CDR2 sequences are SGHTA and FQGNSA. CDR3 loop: CASSLLRTQRETQYF. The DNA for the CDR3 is TGTGCCAGCAGCTTATTAAGGACCCAGCGGGAGACCCAGTACTTC.

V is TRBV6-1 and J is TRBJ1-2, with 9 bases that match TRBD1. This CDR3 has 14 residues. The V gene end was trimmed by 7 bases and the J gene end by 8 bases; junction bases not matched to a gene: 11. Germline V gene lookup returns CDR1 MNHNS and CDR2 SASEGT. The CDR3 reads CASTRDRERGGYTF. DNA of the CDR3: TGTGCCAGCACCAGGGACAGGGAGCGGGGCGGCTACACCTTC.

CDR3 sequence (DNA): TGTGCCAGCAGCTTAAGGACAGGGGGTTACAATGAGCAGTTCTTC. Translation: CASSLRTGGYNEQFF. The V and J genes are TRBV7-8 and TRBJ2-1; 10 bases line up with TRBD1. This CDR3 spans 15 amino acids. The V gene's germline CDR1 is SGHVS and CDR2 FQNEAQ. V dropped 2 bases and J dropped 4; count of bases not matched to a gene: 2.

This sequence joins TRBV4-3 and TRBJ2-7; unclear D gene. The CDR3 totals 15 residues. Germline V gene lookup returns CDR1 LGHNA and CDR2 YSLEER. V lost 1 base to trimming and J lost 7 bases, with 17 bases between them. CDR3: CASSQGAGTLGEQYF. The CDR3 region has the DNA TGCGCCAGCAGCCAAGGGGCAGGCACCTTGGGGGAGCAGTACTTC.

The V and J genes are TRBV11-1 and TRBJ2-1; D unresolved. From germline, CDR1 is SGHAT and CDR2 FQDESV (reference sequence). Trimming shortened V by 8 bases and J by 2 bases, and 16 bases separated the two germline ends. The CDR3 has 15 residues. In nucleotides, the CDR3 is TGTGCCAGCGGAACGACAAGTGACACCTACAATGAGCAGTTCTTC. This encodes CASGTTSDTYNEQFF.

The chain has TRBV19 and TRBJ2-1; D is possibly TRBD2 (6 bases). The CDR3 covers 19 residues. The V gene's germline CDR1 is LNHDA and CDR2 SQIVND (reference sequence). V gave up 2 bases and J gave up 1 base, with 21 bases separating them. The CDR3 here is CASSIIRGHGLFSYNEQFF. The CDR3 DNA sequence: TGTGCCAGTAGTATAATAAGGGGCCATGGACTATTTTCCTACAATGAGCAGTTCTTC.

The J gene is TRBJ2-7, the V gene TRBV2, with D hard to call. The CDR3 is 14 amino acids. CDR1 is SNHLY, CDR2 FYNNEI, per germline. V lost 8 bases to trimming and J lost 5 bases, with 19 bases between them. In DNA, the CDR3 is TGTGCCAGCTGTCCCAGAGTGCCGGGCGACGAGCAGTACTTC. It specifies CASCPRVPGDEQYF.

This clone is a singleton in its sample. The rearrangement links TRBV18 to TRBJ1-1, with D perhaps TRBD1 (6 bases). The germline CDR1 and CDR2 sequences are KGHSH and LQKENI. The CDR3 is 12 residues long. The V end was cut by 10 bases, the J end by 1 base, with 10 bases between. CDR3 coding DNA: TGTGCCACCTCGGGGGCGAACACTGAAGCTTTCTTT. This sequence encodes CATSGANTEAFF.

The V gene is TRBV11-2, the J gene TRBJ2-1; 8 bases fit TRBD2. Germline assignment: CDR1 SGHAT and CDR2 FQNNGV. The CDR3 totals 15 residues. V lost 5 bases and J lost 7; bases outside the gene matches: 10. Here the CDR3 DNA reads TGTGCCAGCAGCCTTACTAGCGGCCTCTCTAATGAGCAGTTCTTC. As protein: CASSLTSGLSNEQFF.

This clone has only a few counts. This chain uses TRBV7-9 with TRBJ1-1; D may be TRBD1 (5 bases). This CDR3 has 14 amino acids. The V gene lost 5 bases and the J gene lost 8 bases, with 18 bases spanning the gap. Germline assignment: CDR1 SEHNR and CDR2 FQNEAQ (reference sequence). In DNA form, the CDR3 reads TGTGCCAGCAGCCCTCATTTGGACACTTCAGAAGCTTTCTTT. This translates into CASSPHLDTSEAFF.

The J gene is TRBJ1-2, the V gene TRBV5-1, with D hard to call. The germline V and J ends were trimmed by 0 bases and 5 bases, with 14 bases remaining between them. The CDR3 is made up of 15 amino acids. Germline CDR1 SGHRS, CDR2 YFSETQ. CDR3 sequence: CASSLDREKLYGYTF. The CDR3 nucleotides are TGCGCCAGCAGCTTGGATAGGGAGAAATTATATGGCTACACCTTC.

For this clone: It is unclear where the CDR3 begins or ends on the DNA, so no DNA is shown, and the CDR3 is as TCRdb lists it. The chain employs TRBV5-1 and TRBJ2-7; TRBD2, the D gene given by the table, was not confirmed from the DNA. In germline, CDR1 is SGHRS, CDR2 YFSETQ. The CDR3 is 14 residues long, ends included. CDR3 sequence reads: CASSLAVAGGSPYF.